What follows are 27 T cell receptor beta chains derived from one specimen sequenced in a study of lymphopenia after photon versus proton radiotherapy. Only in-frame clones appear in the TCRdb table, and some are missing; sequencing was by immunoSEQ multiplex PCR. The data contain around 66,000 clones, approximately 83% of them singletons. The sequences come from peripheral blood, collected from a patient treated with photon-based radiotherapy. The receptors come from a man aged 40-49 years with gastric cancer.

The chain carries TRBV2 and TRBJ2-2; D is possibly TRBD1 or TRBD2 (6 bases each). The ends were cut back, 4 bases at V and 3 bases at J, with 21 bases in the middle. Germline CDR1 SNHLY, CDR2 FYNNEI. This CDR3 comprises 18 residues. The CDR3 DNA is TGTGCCAGCAGTGGAACTGGCCCCGGGGGCTTTGACACCGGGGAGCTGTTTTTT. Protein: CASSGTGPGGFDTGELFF.

This clone occurred a few times. This chain connects TRBV2 to TRBJ1-6; D gene ambiguous. The CDR3 consists of 15 residues. Per germline, CDR1 SNHLY and CDR2 FYNNEI. V lost 4 bases and J lost 7, with 14 bases in between. In DNA form, the CDR3 reads TGTGCCAGCAGTGGGTCCACACTCGGGAATTCACCCCTCCACTTT. Its translation is CASSGSTLGNSPLHF.

The chain uses TRBV6-6 and TRBJ1-2; possible D gene TRBD1, 5 bases. Germline CDR1 reads MNHNY; CDR2 reads SVGAGI (reference sequence). The CDR3 consists of 12 residues. V was trimmed by 6 bases and J by 3 bases, leaving 8 bases between them. The CDR3 sequence is CASSDRYYGYTF. CDR3 nucleotide sequence: TGTGCCAGCAGCGACAGATACTATGGCTACACCTTC.

The J gene is TRBJ2-3, the V gene TRBV19; possibly TRBD1 for D (6 bases). The germline gives CDR1 LNHDA, CDR2 SQIVND (reference sequence). Trimming left V 6 bases short and J 4 bases short, with 14 bases between. The CDR3 runs to 14 residues. The CDR3 sequence is CASSSGAVADTQYF. CDR3 nucleotides: TGTGCCAGTAGCTCAGGGGCGGTTGCAGATACGCAGTATTTT.

The V call is TRBV4-2, the J call TRBJ2-7; 14 bases are a match to TRBD2. This CDR3 region has 17 residues. CDR1 LGHNA and CDR2 YNFKEQ come from the germline V gene. The V and J ends lost 2 bases and 2 bases, in that order; junction bases with no gene match: 5. The DNA for the CDR3 is TGTGCCAGCAGCCAAACAACGACTAGCGGGGGGGCCTACGAGCAGTACTTC. Protein product: CASSQTTTSGGAYEQYF.

This clone was counted between two and nine times. The chain has TRBV18 and TRBJ2-1; D is unresolved. CDR1 is KGHSH and CDR2 is LQKENI in the germline V gene. This CDR3 is 12 amino acids long. The ends were cut back, 3 bases at V and 9 bases at J, with 9 bases in the middle. In nucleotides, the CDR3 is TGTGCCAGCTCACCGCGGCGCGCTGAGCAGTTCTTC. The encoded protein is CASSPRRAEQFF.

This chain uses TRBV6-5 with TRBJ1-1; D is possibly TRBD1 (6 bases). Germline lookup yields CDR1 MNHEY and CDR2 SVGAGI. The germline V and J ends were trimmed by 6 bases and 4 bases, with 6 bases remaining between them. CDR3 length equals 11 residues. CDR3 nucleotides: TGTGCCAGCAGACAGGGCACTGAAGCTTTCTTT. Amino acid sequence: CASRQGTEAFF.

Notes on this clone: This same CDR3 is encoded by further DNA sequences in the sample. This sequence joins TRBV18 and TRBJ1-4; 12 bases align to TRBD1. V shed 6 bases and J 8 bases; nucleotides not matched to a gene: 4. Germline V gives CDR1 KGHSH, CDR2 LQKENI. This CDR3 region has 14 residues. DNA of the CDR3: TGTGCCAGCTCCCCCGGGACAGGGGGCGAAAAACTGTTTTTT. It is translated as CASSPGTGGEKLFF.

The CDR3 spells CAWSRGRGAFF. DNA of the CDR3: TGTGCCTGGAGTAGGGGGCGCGGAGCTTTCTTT. The chain uses TRBV30 and TRBJ1-1; TRBD1 matches at 7 bases. V dropped 2 bases and J dropped 10; count of bases not matched to a gene: 4. The germline CDR1 and CDR2 sequences are GTSNPN and SVGIG (reference sequence). CDR3 length equals 11 residues.

The CDR3 sequence is CASSLQGENIQYF. The CDR3 DNA reads TGTGCCAGCAGCTTGCAGGGGGAAAACATTCAGTACTTC. The chain uses TRBV5-4 and TRBJ2-4; 7 bases align to TRBD1. V shed 1 base and J 5 bases; nucleotides not matched to a gene: 0. This CDR3 is 13 amino acids long. CDR1 is SGHNT, CDR2 YYREEE, per germline (reference sequence).

This rearrangement joins TRBV5-4 to TRBJ2-1, with D maybe TRBD1 (5 bases). The CDR3 runs to 15 residues. Per germline, CDR1 SGHNT and CDR2 YYREEE (reference sequence). Trimming stripped 1 base from V and 3 bases from J, with 11 bases between. The CDR3 loop is CASSLNQGLYNEQFF. The CDR3, as DNA: TGTGCCAGCAGCTTGAACCAGGGCCTCTACAATGAGCAGTTCTTC.

In this sample, this clone turned up a few times. This chain links TRBV7-2 with TRBJ2-2, with D tentatively TRBD1 (6 bases). V lost 7 bases and J lost 3, with 15 bases in between. The CDR3 runs 15 residues. Germline V CDR1 and CDR2: SGHTA, FQGNSA. CDR3 amino acids: CASKRGGEDTGELFF. The CDR3 coding sequence is TGTGCCAGCAAGCGAGGGGGAGAAGACACCGGGGAGCTGTTTTTT.

This clone was detected once. The chain links TRBV19 to TRBJ2-1; 10 nucleotides line up with TRBD1. The CDR3 totals 14 residues. Germline lookup yields CDR1 LNHDA and CDR2 SQIVND (reference sequence). With V trimmed by 6 bases and J by 8 bases, 7 bases remained unmatched. Here the CDR3 DNA reads TGTGCCAGTAGGACAGGGGGCCCGCTTGATGAGCAGTTCTTC. It specifies CASRTGGPLDEQFF.

The chain joins TRBV5-8 to TRBJ1-1, with TRBD1 matching 8 bases. From germline, CDR1 is SGHTS and CDR2 YDEGEE. The CDR3 length is 11 residues. V shed 5 bases, J shed 8 bases, and the junction held 2 bases outside the gene matches. The CDR3 DNA follows: TGTGCCAGCAGTCGGACAGGGGAAGCTTTCTTT. The encoded protein is CASSRTGEAFF. Drawing the rest from reference TRBV5-8 and TRBJ1-1, the complete variable domain is EAGVTQSPTHLIKTRGQQATLRCSPISGHTSVYWYQQALGLGLQFLLWYDEGEERNRGNFPPRFSGRQFPNYSSELNVNALELEDSALYLCASSRTGEAFFGQGTRLTVV.

This chain uses TRBV5-6 with TRBJ2-2; D may be TRBD1 (6 bases). CDR3 length: 15 amino acids. Germline CDR1 and CDR2: SGHDT and YYEEEE. V lost 6 bases, J lost 6 bases, and 18 bases lay in between. The CDR3 loop is CASTREGGISGELFF. The CDR3 nucleotides read TGTGCCAGCACTCGGGAAGGGGGAATTTCCGGGGAGCTGTTTTTT.

This clone was counted a few times. In DNA, the CDR3 is TGTGCCAGCAGCCTCAGGACGGGGACTCACTACGAGCAGTACTTC. It specifies CASSLRTGTHYEQYF. The V call is TRBV11-2, the J call TRBJ2-7, with D possibly matching TRBD2 (6 bases). Germline V gives CDR1 SGHAT, CDR2 FQNNGV. The V end lost 5 bases, the J end lost 3 bases, and 17 bases lay between the germline ends. There are 15 residues in the CDR3.

The CDR3 region has the DNA TGTGCCAGCAGCTGGAGACAGGGGCAGTACTTC. Its protein product is CASSWRQGQYF. The J gene is TRBJ2-7, the V gene TRBV11-2, with TRBD1 matching 7 bases. J lost 9 bases, V lost 4 bases, and 3 bases had no gene match. The germline CDR1 and CDR2 sequences are SGHAT and FQNNGV. The CDR3 is made up of 11 amino acids. Full variable domain (outside the CDR3, taken from reference TRBV11-2 and TRBJ2-7): EAGVAQSPRYKIIEKRQSVAFWCNPISGHATLYWYQQILGQGPKLLIQFQNNGVVDDSQLPKDRFSAERLKGVDSTLKIQPAKLEDSAVYLCASSWRQGQYFGPGTRLTVT.

This chain links TRBV5-1 with TRBJ2-2; the D gene is possibly TRBD2 (6 bases). This CDR3 contains 15 residues. In germline, CDR1 is SGHRS, CDR2 YFSETQ. V lost 7 bases to trimming and J lost 2 bases, with 15 bases between them. The CDR3 DNA is TGCGCCAGCGCCAACGGGGACTTCAACACCGGGGAGCTGTTTTTT. It encodes CASANGDFNTGELFF.

This rearrangement joins TRBV19 to TRBJ2-7; tentative D call: TRBD1 (6 bases). The germline V and J ends were trimmed by 3 bases and 4 bases, with 19 bases remaining between them. CDR1 is LNHDA, CDR2 SQIVND, per germline (reference sequence). The CDR3 runs 16 residues. CDR3 loop: CASSIGPPGQLYEQYF. In DNA, the CDR3 is TGTGCCAGTAGTATCGGCCCCCCCGGACAGCTTTACGAGCAGTACTTC.

This chain links TRBV5-3 with TRBJ1-1; tentative D call: TRBD1 (5 bases). TRBV5-3 is classed as an ORF, of uncertain function. V gave up 2 bases and J gave up 10 bases, with 9 bases separating them. This CDR3 has 11 amino acids. For the CDR3, the DNA is TGTGCCAGAAGCTTCCAAGGGGCAGCTTTCTTT. It encodes CARSFQGAAFF.

In its sample, this clone was seen once. CDR3 in DNA: TGTGCCAGCAGCCCCCGGGACAGGGGGCTGGTCGAGCAGTACTTC. Protein sequence: CASSPRDRGLVEQYF. The V and J genes are TRBV9 and TRBJ2-7; 12 bases fit TRBD1. This CDR3 has 15 amino acids. J gave up 6 bases and V 4 bases, and 8 bases lay outside the gene matches. CDR1 is SGDLS and CDR2 is YYNGEE in the germline V gene.

As to this clone: Other DNA sequences of this sample code for an identical CDR3. This chain uses TRBV5-4 with TRBJ2-3, with D unclear. CDR3 length: 14 residues. Germline V gene lookup returns CDR1 SGHNT and CDR2 YYREEE (reference sequence). Trimming removed 1 base from V and 0 bases from J, with 6 bases in between. CDR3 region: CASSLLGSTDTQYF. The CDR3 DNA sequence: TGTGCCAGCAGCTTGCTTGGCAGCACAGATACGCAGTATTTT. Based on the CDR3 plus reference TRBV5-4 and TRBJ2-3, the full variable domain is ETGVTQSPTHLIKTRGQQVTLRCSSQSGHNTVSWYQQALGQGPQFIFQYYREEENGRGNFPPRFSGLQFPNYSSELNVNALELDDSALYLCASSLLGSTDTQYFGPGTRLTVL.

V usage is TRBV7-2 and J usage is TRBJ1-6; TRBD1 matches at 8 bases. The CDR3 contains 15 residues. The V segment lost 5 bases and the J segment 6 bases; nucleotides outside the gene matches: 6. Looked up from germline, CDR1 is SGHTA and CDR2 is FQGNSA. Here the CDR3 DNA reads TGTGCCAGCAGCCGAGACAGGGGTGGTAATTCACCCCTCCACTTT. Its translation is CASSRDRGGNSPLHF.

The V call is TRBV27, the J call TRBJ1-6, with D unresolved. The CDR3 loop spans 13 amino acids. CDR1 and CDR2 (germline): MNHEY, SMNVEV (reference sequence). V was clipped by 0 bases and J by 7 bases, with 4 bases between them. The CDR3 region is CASSLSKNSPLHF. In DNA, the CDR3 is TGTGCCAGCAGTTTATCCAAGAATTCACCCCTCCACTTT.

The V and J genes are TRBV18 and TRBJ2-7; D unclear. V was cut by 6 bases and J by 0 bases, with 15 bases left in between. CDR3 size: 15 residues. Germline V CDR1 and CDR2: KGHSH, LQKENI. The CDR3: CASSPSRTSSYEQYF. The CDR3 region has the DNA TGTGCCAGCTCTCCCTCCAGGACGAGCTCCTACGAGCAGTACTTC.

The V and J genes are TRBV5-4 and TRBJ1-2, with D possibly matching TRBD1 (6 bases). The length of the CDR3 is 13 residues. Germline V CDR1 and CDR2: SGHNT, YYREEE (reference sequence). Trimming took off 7 bases at V and 2 bases at J, with 12 bases between the two ends. The CDR3 region is CASFSTGNYGYTF. DNA of the CDR3: TGTGCCAGCTTCTCGACAGGCAACTATGGCTACACCTTC.

The J gene is TRBJ2-1, the V gene TRBV27, with TRBD1 matching 9 bases. The germline CDR1 and CDR2 sequences are MNHEY and SMNVEV (reference sequence). V lost 5 bases, J lost 10 bases, and 12 bases stayed unmatched. There are 15 residues in the CDR3. CDR3 loop: CASSPSAGTGYEQFF. The CDR3 region has the DNA TGTGCCAGCAGTCCCTCTGCCGGGACAGGGTACGAGCAGTTCTTC.